A single sample is the source of the 25 T cell receptor beta chains below, sequenced in a study of cytomegalovirus exposure and HLA in healthy donors. Sequenced by immunoSEQ multiplex PCR; TCRdb stores in-frame clones only, minus some. The table has about 160,000 clones, 65% to 90% seen once. Source material: PBMCs. The receptors were gathered from a woman between 18 and 30 years old in good health and CMV-seronegative.

V is TRBV7-9 and J is TRBJ1-2; possible D gene TRBD1, 6 bases. Trimming removed 5 bases from V and 3 bases from J, with 10 bases in between. The germline CDR1 and CDR2 sequences are SEHNR and FQNEAQ (reference sequence). The CDR3 runs 13 residues. CDR3 sequence (DNA): TGTGCCAGCAGCCCACAGGGAGACTATGGCTACACCTTC. It codes for CASSPQGDYGYTF.

The CDR3 DNA sequence: TGTGCCAGCAGCAGGACTAGCGGGCTCTACGAGCAGTACTTC. It translates to CASSRTSGLYEQYF. V gene TRBV7-2 combines with J gene TRBJ2-7; 11 bases are a match to TRBD2. The CDR3 is made up of 14 amino acids. With V trimmed by 5 bases and J by 3 bases, 3 bases remained unmatched. CDR1 is SGHTA, CDR2 FQGNSA, per germline.

The chain uses TRBV7-6 and TRBJ2-1; 10 nucleotides agree with TRBD2. V gave up 0 bases and J gave up 7 bases; unmatched junction bases: 6. Germline V gene lookup returns CDR1 SGHVS and CDR2 FNYEAQ. This CDR3 spans 16 amino acids. CDR3 in amino acids: CASSLATSGTRNEQFF. The CDR3 region has the DNA TGTGCCAGCAGCTTAGCAACTAGCGGGACGCGAAATGAGCAGTTCTTC.

The rearrangement joins TRBV7-8 to TRBJ2-1; 8 nucleotides align to TRBD2. This CDR3 spans 15 amino acids. Germline trimming cut 5 bases from V and 5 bases from J; bases unmatched to any gene: 8. Germline V lookup: CDR1 SGHVS, CDR2 FQNEAQ. CDR3 coding DNA: TGTGCCAGCAGCACCCGACTAGCGATAAACAATGAGCAGTTCTTC. Amino acid sequence: CASSTRLAINNEQFF.

This rearrangement joins TRBV5-1 to TRBJ1-4; TRBD1 is a possible D gene (5 bases). Trimming removed 0 bases from V and 8 bases from J, with 14 bases in between. The CDR3 is 15 amino acids. The germline V gene encodes CDR1 SGHRS and CDR2 YFSETQ. CDR3 protein: CASSLDGGVGEKLFF. Written as DNA, the CDR3 is TGCGCCAGCAGCTTGGATGGAGGGGTAGGAGAAAAACTGTTTTTT.

Notes on this clone: This sequence may be a read error, since a much larger clone differs from it by one base. This chain links TRBV4-3 with TRBJ2-1, with TRBD2 as a possible D gene (5 bases). The CDR3 contains 17 residues. Germline loops: CDR1 LGHNA, CDR2 YSLEER. V lost 2 bases and J 0 bases, leaving 14 bases between the germline ends. Here the CDR3 reads CASSQSFASSSYNEQFF. In nucleotides, the CDR3 is TGCGCCAGCAGCCAAAGTTTCGCTAGCAGCTCCTACAATGAGCAGTTCTTC.

This clone was detected a few times. The rearrangement joins TRBV4-3 to TRBJ1-1; D may be TRBD1 (5 bases). The V gene lost 3 bases and the J gene lost 5 bases, with 10 bases spanning the gap. From germline, CDR1 is LGHNA and CDR2 YSLEER. The CDR3 covers 13 residues. The CDR3 DNA reads as TGCGCCAGCAGCCAGAAGCAGGGTACTGAAGCTTTCTTT. Protein product: CASSQKQGTEAFF.

The chain joins TRBV7-9 to TRBJ2-7; 7 bases are shared with TRBD2. Germline V gives CDR1 SEHNR, CDR2 FQNEAQ (reference sequence). The junction had 7 bases not matched to a gene; V was cut back by 0 bases and J by 5 bases. This CDR3 is 15 amino acids long. The chain's CDR3 is CASSLAWGGLDEQYF. Written as DNA, the CDR3 is TGTGCCAGCAGCTTAGCATGGGGGGGTCTCGACGAGCAGTACTTC.

The chain links TRBV29-1 to TRBJ1-1, with TRBD1 identical over 8 bases. J gave up 7 bases and V 5 bases, and 6 bases lay outside the gene matches. CDR1 and CDR2 (germline): SQVTM, ANQGSEA. This CDR3 has 12 amino acids. CDR3 in DNA: TGCAGCGTTCGACAGGGGTCCCGTGAAGCTTTCTTT. It codes for CSVRQGSREAFF.

This clone has only a few counts. J is TRBJ1-2 and V is TRBV2; D is unclear. Germline assignment: CDR1 SNHLY and CDR2 FYNNEI. Trimming removed 6 bases at V and 2 bases at J, with 13 bases between. This CDR3 region has 14 residues. For the CDR3, the DNA is TGTGCCAGCAGCGAACTATTCCCCAACTATGGCTACACCTTC. It specifies CASSELFPNYGYTF.

This chain links TRBV9 with TRBJ1-2; D remains ambiguous. The CDR3 is made up of 15 amino acids. The V end lost 1 base, the J end lost 3 bases, and 13 bases lay between the germline ends. CDR1 SGDLS and CDR2 YYNGEE come from the germline V gene. The CDR3 region has the DNA TGTGCCAGCAGCGTATCCCCGGGGAGGGACTATGGCTACACCTTC. This sequence encodes CASSVSPGRDYGYTF.

V is TRBV14 and J is TRBJ2-7; weak D call: TRBD2 (6 bases). Germline CDR1 reads SGHDN; CDR2 reads FVKESK. V was trimmed by 4 bases and J by 1 base, leaving 11 bases between them. The CDR3 sequence is 14 residues long. CDR3 coding DNA: TGTGCCAGCAGCCTCCCGGGACTTTCCTACGAGCAGTACTTC. Translation gives CASSLPGLSYEQYF.

This clone came up a few times. The DNA for the CDR3 is TGTGCCAGTAGGGACAGGGCGTTCACCGGGGAGCTGTTTTTT. It encodes CASRDRAFTGELFF. The chain joins TRBV19 to TRBJ2-2; 8 bases are a match to TRBD1. The V gene end was trimmed by 6 bases and the J gene end by 4 bases; junction bases not matched to a gene: 4. The CDR3 length is 14 residues. Germline lookup yields CDR1 LNHDA and CDR2 SQIVND (reference sequence).

The chain carries TRBV5-1 and TRBJ1-5; TRBD1 might be the D (5 bases). CDR3 size: 15 residues. Germline V gene sequence: CDR1 SGHRS, CDR2 YFSETQ. V dropped 2 bases and J dropped 5 bases, with 14 bases sitting between them. The DNA of the CDR3 is TGCGCCAGCAGCTTAGGGGATGGAAGGGATCAGCCCCAGCATTTT. It encodes CASSLGDGRDQPQHF.

The chain links TRBV7-2 to TRBJ2-2, with 9 nucleotides matching TRBD2. Germline CDR1 SGHTA, CDR2 FQGNSA. CDR3 length equals 18 residues. Trimming cost V 5 bases and J 6 bases; bases outside gene matches: 16. DNA of the CDR3: TGTGCCAGCAGCCCGCTGGGAGGGAGCGGGAGGAAAGCCGGGGAGCTGTTTTTT. This sequence encodes CASSPLGGSGRKAGELFF.

J is TRBJ2-1 and V is TRBV14, with 8 nucleotides matching TRBD2. The J segment lost 5 bases and the V segment lost 0 bases, leaving 15 bases of the junction unmatched. Germline V gives CDR1 SGHDN, CDR2 FVKESK. This CDR3 contains 19 residues. As DNA, the CDR3 is TGTGCCAGCAGCCAAGATGAACTCCGTACTAGCGGAGAAAACAATGAGCAGTTCTTC. This translates into CASSQDELRTSGENNEQFF. Combining the CDR3 with reference TRBV14 and TRBJ2-1 gives the whole variable domain EAGVTQFPSHSVIEKGQTVTLRCDPISGHDNLYWYRRVMGKEIKFLLHFVKESKQDESGMPNNRFLAERTGGTYSTLKVQPAELEDSGVYFCASSQDELRTSGENNEQFFGPGTRLTVL.

The chain joins TRBV7-3 to TRBJ2-1, with D tentatively TRBD1 (6 bases). Germline loops: CDR1 SGHTA, CDR2 FQGTGA. Between the trimmed V and J ends, which lost 2 bases and 4 bases, there was a span of 6 bases. The CDR3 consists of 13 residues. CDR3 amino acids: CASSLQGYNEQFF. In DNA form, the CDR3 reads TGTGCCAGCAGCTTACAGGGGTACAATGAGCAGTTCTTC.

This chain connects TRBV6-5 to TRBJ2-7, with 10 bases that match TRBD1. This CDR3 is built from 15 residues. Trimming at V came to 6 bases and at J to 2 bases, leaving 7 bases not matched to a gene. Germline CDR1 is MNHEY and CDR2 is SVGAGI. The CDR3 region has the DNA TGTGCCAGCAGATTTACCGGGACAGGGGCCTACGAGCAGTACTTC. Translated: CASRFTGTGAYEQYF.

The chain couples TRBV13 to TRBJ1-1; 8 bases match TRBD1. Germline assignment: CDR1 PRHDT and CDR2 FYEKMQ (reference sequence). This CDR3 is 12 amino acids long. V trimming: 11 bases; J trimming: 3 bases; junction bases outside the gene matches: 5. CDR3 DNA sequence: TGTGCCGGATCGACAGGGGACACTGAAGCTTTCTTT. Translated, it gives CAGSTGDTEAFF.

The rearrangement uses TRBV25-1 and TRBJ1-2; 7 bases match TRBD1. V trimming: 3 bases; J trimming: 4 bases; junction bases outside the gene matches: 5. The CDR3 totals 14 residues. The germline V gene has CDR1 MGHDK and CDR2 SYGVNS. The CDR3 loop reads CASSDPGQIYGYTF. In DNA form, the CDR3 reads TGTGCCAGCAGTGACCCGGGACAGATCTATGGCTACACCTTC.

About this clone itself: An end of the junction differs from the germline gene, which may be a read error. This chain uses TRBV4-2 with TRBJ1-2; D unclear. The germline CDR1 and CDR2 sequences are LGHNA and YNFKEQ. The CDR3 contains 15 residues. The CDR3 nucleotides are TGTGCCAGCGGGCTCAGCCACGGCCCGAACTGTGGCTACACCTTC. This encodes CASGLSHGPNCGYTF.

CDR3 in amino acids: CASSLPGTSGLGEQFF. CDR3 in DNA: TGTGCCAGCAGCTTGCCCGGGACTAGCGGGTTGGGTGAGCAGTTCTTC. This rearrangement joins TRBV5-4 to TRBJ2-1; 12 nucleotides agree with TRBD2. V shed 1 base, J shed 9 bases, and the junction held 8 bases outside the gene matches. CDR3 size: 16 residues. Germline CDR1 reads SGHNT; CDR2 reads YYREEE (reference sequence).

The chain joins TRBV7-9 to TRBJ2-7; 10 bases are a match to TRBD1. The CDR3 consists of 15 residues. Trimming at V came to 5 bases and at J to 3 bases, leaving 7 bases not matched to a gene. CDR1 is SEHNR, CDR2 FQNEAQ, per germline (reference sequence). Here the CDR3 reads CASSPGTGESYEQYF. CDR3 bases: TGTGCCAGCAGCCCCGGGACAGGGGAGAGCTACGAGCAGTACTTC.

This sequence joins TRBV30 and TRBJ1-1; D perhaps matches TRBD1 (5 bases). The CDR3 runs to 13 residues. In germline, CDR1 is GTSNPN, CDR2 SVGIG (reference sequence). V shed 2 bases and J shed 2 bases, with 9 bases lying between them. The CDR3 nucleotides are TGTGCCTGGAGTTTAAGGGGAAACACTGAAGCTTTCTTT. Amino acids: CAWSLRGNTEAFF.

V gene TRBV2 combines with J gene TRBJ1-5; 10 nucleotides line up with TRBD1. The CDR3 is made up of 15 amino acids. The trim removed 5 bases at V and 7 bases at J, leaving 8 bases unmatched. Germline loops: CDR1 SNHLY, CDR2 FYNNEI. The CDR3, as DNA: TGTGCCAGCAGTTCCCGGGACAGGGGTCGACAGCCCCAGCATTTT. It codes for CASSSRDRGRQPQHF.